This T cell receptor (beta chain) was sequenced for a study of cytomegalovirus exposure and HLA in healthy donors. The V segment lost 7 bases and the J segment 0 bases; nucleotides outside the gene matches: 5. CDR1 is SQVTM and CDR2 is ANQGSEA in the germline V gene. The CDR3 extends over 14 amino acids. Primers: 60 Vbeta forward and 13 Jbeta reverse. This table comes from immunoSEQ multiplex PCR, and its TCRdb copy is limited to in-frame clones, with some not included. The table includes some 160,000 clones, over 70% detected once. The chain is built from TRBV29-1 and TRBJ1-5; 8 nucleotides line up with TRBD1. The sequence came from a middle-aged man in good health and CMV-seropositive. The sequenced sample consisted of PBMCs. CDR3: CSARQGNSNQPQHF. The CDR3 DNA reads as TGCAGCGCTAGACAGGGGAATAGCAATCAGCCCCAGCATTTT.